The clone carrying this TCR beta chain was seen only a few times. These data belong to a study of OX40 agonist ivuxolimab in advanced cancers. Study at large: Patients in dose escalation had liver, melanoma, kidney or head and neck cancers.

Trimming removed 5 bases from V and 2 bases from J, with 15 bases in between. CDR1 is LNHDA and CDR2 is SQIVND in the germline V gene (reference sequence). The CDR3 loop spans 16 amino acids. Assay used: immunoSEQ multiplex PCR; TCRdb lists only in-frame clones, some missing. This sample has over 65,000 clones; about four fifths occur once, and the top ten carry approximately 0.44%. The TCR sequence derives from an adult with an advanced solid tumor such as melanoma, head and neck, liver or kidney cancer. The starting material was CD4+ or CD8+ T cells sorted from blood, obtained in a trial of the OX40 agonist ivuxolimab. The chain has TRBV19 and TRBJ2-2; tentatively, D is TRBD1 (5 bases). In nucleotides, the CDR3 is TGTGCCAGTAGTGGTTCGAGGACACTAAACACCGGGGAGCTGTTTTTT. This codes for CASSGSRTLNTGELFF.